The sequence of this TCR beta chain was determined in a study of cytomegalovirus exposure and HLA in healthy donors. Study-level points and caveats: Later work found that TCR association rates differed between HLA loci; DRB1 had the most and HLA-C the fewest. Later analysis found that TCR beta chains associated with HLA were more clonally expanded than other, equally common chains.

Comment on this clone: Its antigen remains unidentified.

Amplification used 60 Vbeta primers and 13 Jbeta primers. Repertoires were generated with immunoSEQ multiplex PCR, while TCRdb's copy carries only in-frame clones and drops some. The sample consists of roughly 150,000 clones, roughly four fifths of them appearing once. V was cut by 5 bases and J by 7 bases, with 15 bases left in between. There are 14 residues in the CDR3. From germline, CDR1 is SEHNR and CDR2 FQNEAQ (reference sequence). This clonotype was sampled from a young woman in good health and CMV-seronegative. The chain joins TRBV7-9 to TRBJ1-5; TRBD1 is a possible D gene (6 bases). Sample: PBMCs. CDR3 sequence reads: CASSPRTADQPQHF. CDR3 DNA sequence: TGTGCCAGCAGCCCCCGGACAGCCGACCAGCCCCAGCATTTT.